The rows below give T cell receptor beta chains drawn from one sample of a study of T cell responses to AZD1222 COVID-19 vaccine. Some clones are missing from TCRdb's copy, which holds only in-frame ones; the method was immunoSEQ multiplex PCR. The profile shows 85,000 to 130,000 clones, 88% of them singletons. The input for sequencing was peripheral blood, taken on day 0 of AZD1222 vaccination. The origin of the receptors is an adult in good health. Both conserved end residues are part of each CDR3. Fields, in order: V gene, D gene, clone size, J gene, CDR3 DNA, CDR3 protein. A D gene is named only where the DNA matches it firmly. Some rows have no size entry. The others give once, few or many, or a class for an expanded clone.

>TRBV19|TRBD1|.|TRBJ1-1
TGTGCCAGTAGTTCGGGACAGGGGGGTTCTGAAGCTTTCTTT
CASSSGQGGSEAFF
>TRBV6-2/TRBV6-3|.|.|TRBJ2-6
TGTGCCAGCAGTCTCCTTGGAGCCTCCTCTGGGGCCAACGTCCTGACTTTC
CASSLLGASSGANVLTF
>TRBV11-3|.|once|TRBJ2-5
TGTGCCGGCCCCTTCTCGGGGAGGAAAGAGACCCAGTACTTC
CAGPFSGRKETQYF
>TRBV27|.|.|TRBJ1-1
TGTGCCAGCAGCCGAGATAGAATGAACACTGAAGCTTTCTTT
CASSRDRMNTEAFF
>TRBV28|TRBD1|.|TRBJ1-2
TGTGCCAGCAGTCAGGGACAGGTCTATGGCTACACCTTC
CASSQGQVYGYTF
>TRBV10-1|.|.|TRBJ2-1
TGCGCCAGCAGTGGCCCTGGGCAGGGGAAGGACAATGAGCAGTTCTTC
CASSGPGQGKDNEQFF
>TRBV7-2|.|once|TRBJ1-6
TGTGCCAGCAGCTTAGTTCGGCCCGACCAAAATTCACCCCTCCACTTT
CASSLVRPDQNSPLHF
>TRBV14|TRBD1|.|TRBJ2-7
TGTGCCAGCAGCCACCTAAAGCCCAGGGGGCGAACAATCTACGAGCAGTACTTC
CASSHLKPRGRTIYEQYF
>TRBV5-1|.|.|TRBJ1-1
TGCGCCAGCAGCTTGTCGTCGGTCCGGGGGGCGAAGACTGAAGCTTTCTTT
CASSLSSVRGAKTEAFF
>TRBV5-1|.|few|TRBJ1-2
TGCGCCAGCAGCCTCAGGGAGGCTAACTATGGCTACACCTTC
CASSLREANYGYTF
>TRBV10-2|TRBD1|.|TRBJ2-1
TGCGCCAGCTTACGACAGGGCCCCTACAATGAGCAGTTCTTC
CASLRQGPYNEQFF
>TRBV5-1|.|.|TRBJ2-3
TGCGCCAGCAGCCCCACGTCCGATACGCAGTATTTT
CASSPTSDTQYF
>TRBV29-1|.|.|TRBJ2-3
TGCAGCCCGCAACGGACTAGCACAGATACGCAGTATTTT
CSPQRTSTDTQYF
>TRBV12-5|.|.|TRBJ2-1
TGTGCTAGTGGTTTTAGGGATGAGCAGTTCTTC
CASGFRDEQFF
>TRBV7-2|.|.|TRBJ2-1
TGTGCCAGCAGCTTCTCCAGTTACAATGAGCAGTTCTTC
CASSFSSYNEQFF
>TRBV29-1|.|.|TRBJ1-1
TGCAGCGTGGCGGATTCCAGGGCTTTCTTT
CSVADSRAFF
>TRBV28|.|.|TRBJ1-5
TGTGCCAGCACCCCTGGGCGGGGGCGAGGCAATCAGCCCCAGCATTTT
CASTPGRGRGNQPQHF
>TRBV10-3|.|.|TRBJ2-3
TGTGCCATCAGAGGGATCACAGATACGCAGTATTTT
CAIRGITDTQYF
>TRBV7-9|.|.|TRBJ1-2
TGTGCCAGCAGCTTAGACGTTTATGGCTACACCTTC
CASSLDVYGYTF
>TRBV7-4|TRBD1|.|TRBJ2-7
TGTGCCAGCAGCTTAGAACCCTCTTTGACAGGGCACGAGCAGTACTTC
CASSLEPSLTGHEQYF
>TRBV6-5|.|.|TRBJ1-1
TGTGCCAGCAGTTACTCGTGGGGGGCTGGAGCTTTCTTT
CASSYSWGAGAFF
>TRBV21-1|.|.|TRBJ2-1
TGTGCCAGCAGCAAAGAGGTCGGTCTAACAATGGCCTCGTACAATGAGCAGTTCTTC
CASSKEVGLTMASYNEQFF
>TRBV11-3|TRBD2|.|TRBJ2-1
TGTGCCAGCAGCCCGCGGGGGGGAAATGAGCAGTTCTTC
CASSPRGGNEQFF
>TRBV5-1|.|.|TRBJ1-4
TGCGCCAGCAGCTCCGGAGAGGGTTGGGAAAAACTGTTTTTT
CASSSGEGWEKLFF
>TRBV5-1|.|many|TRBJ1-3
TGCGCCAGCAGCTTGGACGGCTCCTCTGGAAACACCATATATTTT
CASSLDGSSGNTIYF
>TRBV18|.|.|TRBJ1-1
TGTGCCAGCTCACCCGACTCGGGGGTTATGACTGAAGCTTTCTTT
CASSPDSGVMTEAFF
>TRBV4-3|.|.|TRBJ1-6
TGCGCCAGCAGCCAAGACGGGGGGAGCTCCTATAATTCACCCCTCCACTTT
CASSQDGGSSYNSPLHF
>TRBV3-1/TRBV3-2|TRBD2|.|TRBJ2-5
TGTGCCAGCAGCCAAGTTAGGAGCGGGAGGTGGGGGGAGACCCAGTACTTC
CASSQVRSGRWGETQYF
>TRBV28|.|.|TRBJ2-4
TGTGCCAGCAGTAGCAGGGGCCCCGCAGCCAAAAACATTCAGTACTTC
CASSSRGPAAKNIQYF
>TRBV6-4|.|.|TRBJ2-1
TGTGCCAGCACCGCAATAGCACCCGACAATGAGCAGTTCTTC
CASTAIAPDNEQFF
>TRBV2|TRBD2|.|TRBJ2-7
TGTGCCAGCAGTGATACTAGCGTCACCTTCTACGAGCAGTACTTC
CASSDTSVTFYEQYF
>TRBV25-1|.|.|TRBJ1-1
TGTGCCAGCAGTGATGGGAGACCGGGAAAAGCTTTCTTT
CASSDGRPGKAFF
>TRBV5-1|.|.|TRBJ1-1
TGCGCCAGCAGCTTGACGCTCGGAGGCACTGAAGCTTTCTTT
CASSLTLGGTEAFF
>TRBV11-2|TRBD1|.|TRBJ1-1
TGTGCCAGCAGGCAGACAGGGGCAGCTCCTGAAGCTTTCTTT
CASRQTGAAPEAFF
>TRBV6-2/TRBV6-3|.|once|TRBJ1-1
TGTGCCAGCAGCCTAAATAACATGAACACTGAAGCTTTCTTT
CASSLNNMNTEAFF
>TRBV12-3/TRBV12-4|TRBD1|.|TRBJ1-1
TGTGCCAGCAGTTTTAGACAGGGTACCGAAGCTTTCTTT
CASSFRQGTEAFF
>TRBV5-6|.|.|TRBJ1-1
TGTGCCAGCAGCTTAGGTAGGCGAGCCCCTGAAGCTTTCTTT
CASSLGRRAPEAFF
>TRBV7-9|.|.|TRBJ2-7
TGTGCCAGCAGCTTAAAGGGTGCGGCGGCTCGGGGCTACGAGCAGTACTTC
CASSLKGAAARGYEQYF
>TRBV9|.|.|TRBJ2-5
TGTGCCAGCAGCGTAAACAGCCAAGAGACCCAGTACTTC
CASSVNSQETQYF
>TRBV6-5|.|.|TRBJ1-2
TGTGCCAGCACCGACACAGACAGTTCTAACTATGGCTACACCTTC
CASTDTDSSNYGYTF
>TRBV29-1|.|.|TRBJ1-1
TGCAGTGGAGGAGACACTGAAGCTTTCTTT
CSGGDTEAFF
>TRBV5-5|TRBD2|.|TRBJ2-3
TGTGCCAGCAGCTTGGGGACTAGCGGGGGGACAGATACGCAGTATTTT
CASSLGTSGGTDTQYF
>TRBV7-6|TRBD1|.|TRBJ1-1
TGTGCCAGCAGCCCCGGGACAGGCCAAGGGTCTGAAGCTTTCTTT
CASSPGTGQGSEAFF
>TRBV7-2|.|.|TRBJ1-1
TGTGCCAGCAGCACCCTCGGGGTAGGGGGCACTGAAGCTTTCTTT
CASSTLGVGGTEAFF
>TRBV7-2|TRBD1|.|TRBJ2-7
TGTGCCAGCAGCCTACGGACAGGGTCGAGCTCCTACGAGCAGTACTTC
CASSLRTGSSSYEQYF
>TRBV5-5|TRBD1|.|TRBJ2-1
TGTGCCAGCAGACAGGGGTATAGCTCCTACAATGAGCAGTTCTTC
CASRQGYSSYNEQFF
>TRBV5-1|TRBD1|few|TRBJ1-1
TGCGCCAGCAGCACGGGGACAGGTATGAACACTGAAGCTTTCTTT
CASSTGTGMNTEAFF
>TRBV6-5|.|.|TRBJ1-2
TGTGCCAGCAGTTATTCCCAGACTTACTATGGCTACACCTTC
CASSYSQTYYGYTF
>TRBV7-3|.|.|TRBJ1-1
TGTGCCAGCAGCTTCGCCAGGGGAGCCATGAACACTGAAGCTTTCTTT
CASSFARGAMNTEAFF
>TRBV11-2|.|.|TRBJ1-3
TGTGCCAGCAGCTTATATCCTGGAAACACCATATATTTT
CASSLYPGNTIYF
>TRBV9|TRBD1|.|TRBJ2-3
TGTGCCAGCAGACCGACAGGGGGTCGAGCAGATACGCAGTATTTT
CASRPTGGRADTQYF
>TRBV29-1|.|many|TRBJ2-7
TGCAGCGTTGCCCACGGTAGGGGATACGAGCAGTACTTC
CSVAHGRGYEQYF
>TRBV6-4|TRBD2|few|TRBJ2-3
TGTGCCAGCAGCACCGGGACTAGCGATTCAGATACGCAGTATTTT
CASSTGTSDSDTQYF